These 26 T cell receptor beta chains came from one sample sequenced in a study of shared clonotypes between healthy human individuals. Assay used: immunoSEQ multiplex PCR; TCRdb lists only in-frame clones, some missing. The sample yields about 1 million clones, about three quarters seen once. Input material: memory CD4+ T cells sorted from blood. Subset denoted: CD45RA-negative fraction. The source is a man younger than 35 in good health.

This clone came up a few times. The rearrangement links TRBV19 to TRBJ2-6; D unclear. Trimming left V 5 bases short and J 8 bases short, with 7 bases between. There are 12 residues in the CDR3. Germline CDR1 reads LNHDA; CDR2 reads SQIVND (reference sequence). The CDR3 sequence: CASSPQTNVLTF. The CDR3 DNA follows: TGTGCCAGTAGTCCCCAGACCAACGTCCTGACTTTC.

This clone was recorded a few times. This chain connects TRBV7-9 to TRBJ1-5; D is unclear. Germline lookup yields CDR1 SEHNR and CDR2 FQNEAQ (reference sequence). V gave up 8 bases and J gave up 2 bases, with 10 bases separating them. The CDR3 totals 13 residues. The CDR3 nucleotides read TGTGCCAGCTGCGAGTTGGGCAATCAGCCCCAGCATTTT. This translates into CASCELGNQPQHF.

The chain uses TRBV2 and TRBJ2-2; 11 nucleotides align to TRBD2. The CDR3 length is 19 residues. J was trimmed by 3 bases and V by 6 bases; bases with no gene match: 15. CDR1 is SNHLY and CDR2 is FYNNEI in the germline V gene. CDR3 nucleotide sequence: TGTGCCAGCAGGGCTGGAGGGTATAGCGGGAGGGCCGACACCGGGGAGCTGTTTTTT. This sequence encodes CASRAGGYSGRADTGELFF.

Concerning this clone itself: Within the sample, other DNA sequences also encode this same CDR3. V usage is TRBV5-1 and J usage is TRBJ1-1, with D hard to call. This CDR3 is built from 13 residues. The V end was cut by 0 bases, the J end by 0 bases, with 3 bases between. CDR1 and CDR2 from the germline V gene are SGHRS and YFSETQ. The CDR3 sequence: CASSLDLNTEAFF. CDR3 nucleotide sequence: TGCGCCAGCAGCTTGGATCTGAACACTGAAGCTTTCTTT.

Only a few counts were recorded for this clone. The chain recombines TRBV5-1 with TRBJ1-3; maybe TRBD1 (5 bases). CDR3 size: 16 residues. Trimming removed 4 bases from V and 2 bases from J, with 16 bases in between. Germline V gene data show CDR1 as SGHRS and CDR2 as YFSETQ. The CDR3 here is CASSPQGTKTGNTIYF. The CDR3 region has the DNA TGCGCCAGCAGCCCCCAGGGTACTAAAACTGGAAACACCATATATTTT.

The V and J genes are TRBV5-1 and TRBJ2-6; 7 bases align to TRBD1. The CDR3 contains 16 residues. V lost 3 bases to trimming and J lost 2 bases; unmatched junction nucleotides: 5. The germline gives CDR1 SGHRS, CDR2 YFSETQ. The CDR3 sequence is CASSSNTGAGANVLTF. The DNA of the CDR3 is TGCGCCAGCAGCTCGAATACAGGGGCTGGGGCCAACGTCCTGACTTTC.

J is TRBJ2-3 and V is TRBV28; 8 positions match TRBD2. Germline loops: CDR1 MDHEN, CDR2 SYDVKM. Trimming took 6 bases from V and 3 from J; bases not matched to a gene: 11. The CDR3 contains 16 residues. Written as DNA, the CDR3 is TGTGCCAGCAGCCTACCCCGTTCGGGGGGGACAGATACGCAGTATTTT. Amino acids: CASSLPRSGGTDTQYF. The full variable domain, completed using reference TRBV28 and TRBJ2-3, is DVKVTQSSRYLVKRTGEKVFLECVQDMDHENMFWYRQDPGLGLRLIYFSYDVKMKEKGDIPEGYSVSREKKERFSLILESASTNQTSMYLCASSLPRSGGTDTQYFGPGTRLTVL.

On this clone itself: Other DNA sequences within the sample encode an identical CDR3. The chain carries TRBV9 and TRBJ1-1, with D possibly TRBD1 on 6 matching bases. V lost 1 base to trimming and J lost 5 bases, with 9 bases between them. CDR3 size: 13 residues. From germline, CDR1 is SGDLS and CDR2 YYNGEE. The CDR3 DNA is TGTGCCAGCAGCGTAACAGGGATAACTGAAGCTTTCTTT. Its translation is CASSVTGITEAFF.

For this clone: Other DNA sequences in this sample translate to the same CDR3. The DNA for the CDR3 is TGTGCCAGCAGGGTAACTAGCGGGGGATCCTACGAGCAGTACTTC. Translated: CASRVTSGGSYEQYF. The chain has TRBV2 and TRBJ2-7; 11 bases agree with TRBD2. This CDR3 contains 15 residues. J was trimmed by 1 base and V by 6 bases; bases with no gene match: 5. Germline V lookup: CDR1 SNHLY, CDR2 FYNNEI.

J is TRBJ2-3 and V is TRBV9; TRBD1 might be the D (6 bases). Trimming took 0 bases from V and 1 from J, leaving 12 bases between them. The germline V gene encodes CDR1 SGDLS and CDR2 YYNGEE. CDR3 length: 16 residues. CDR3 protein: CASSVAGGLGTDTQYF. Written as DNA, the CDR3 is TGTGCCAGCAGCGTAGCTGGGGGCTTGGGCACAGATACGCAGTATTTT.

This clone was seen more than once but under ten times. The chain uses TRBV9 and TRBJ1-1; no clear D. CDR1 and CDR2 (germline): SGDLS, YYNGEE. V was pared by 1 base and J by 7 bases, with 8 bases between. The CDR3 spans 12 residues. Here the CDR3 DNA reads TGTGCCAGCAGCGTATCGGAGGGTGAAGCTTTCTTT. Residues: CASSVSEGEAFF.

The chain joins TRBV21-1 to TRBJ2-1; no check of the table's D call, TRBD2, against the DNA was made. TRBV21-1 is designated a pseudogene. The CDR3 sequence is 16 residues long. CDR3 residues: CASSRLAGGIFGEQFF. CDR3 nucleotide sequence: TGTGCCAGCAGCAGACTAGCGGGGGGTATATTCGGTGAGCAGTTCTTC.

As to this clone: Other DNA sequences from this sample encode an identical CDR3 as well. The V and J genes are TRBV2 and TRBJ2-7; the match to TRBD1 covers 8 bases. The CDR3 spans 13 residues. Per the germline V gene, CDR1 is SNHLY and CDR2 is FYNNEI. The V gene end was trimmed by 3 bases and the J gene end by 4 bases; junction bases not matched to a gene: 2. CDR3 in DNA: TGTGCCAGCAGTGAGCAGGGGGCGTACGAGCAGTACTTC. This codes for CASSEQGAYEQYF.

Comment on this clone: Other DNA sequences in this sample translate to the same CDR3. This chain joins TRBV10-3 and TRBJ1-1; possible D gene TRBD1, 5 bases. V was pared by 0 bases and J by 5 bases, with 7 bases between. This CDR3 has 13 residues. From germline, CDR1 is ENHRY and CDR2 SYGVKD. The CDR3 protein is CAISESGGTEAFF. CDR3 in DNA: TGTGCCATCAGTGAGTCCGGGGGAACTGAAGCTTTCTTT.

This clone was seen once. V and J are TRBV28 and TRBJ2-7; D remains unclear. The V end was cut by 5 bases, the J end by 6 bases, with 17 bases between. Germline lookup yields CDR1 MDHEN and CDR2 SYDVKM. The CDR3 has 14 amino acids. The CDR3 region has the DNA TGTGCCAGCAGTCTGTCCCCATCATCGTTCGAGCAGTACTTC. Translation gives CASSLSPSSFEQYF.

V is TRBV29-1 and J is TRBJ1-2; 7 bases are a match to TRBD1. Trimming cost V 8 bases and J 8 bases; bases outside gene matches: 14. The CDR3 contains 13 residues. Germline-derived CDR1 and CDR2 are SQVTM and ANQGSEA. The CDR3 reads CSITGDSLRGYTF. The CDR3, as DNA: TGCAGCATTACAGGGGACTCTTTGAGAGGCTACACCTTC.

The gene calls are TRBV18 and TRBJ2-7; 9 positions match TRBD1. Per germline, CDR1 KGHSH and CDR2 LQKENI. The trim removed 3 bases at V and 5 bases at J, leaving 8 bases unmatched. There are 15 residues in the CDR3. This CDR3 reads CASSPSTGGPNEQYF. CDR3 in DNA: TGTGCCAGCTCACCCTCGACAGGGGGGCCCAACGAGCAGTACTTC.

The chain has TRBV19 and TRBJ2-7, with TRBD2 matching 8 bases. With 3 bases clipped from V and 0 bases from J, the junction kept 4 bases outside the gene matches. Germline V gene data show CDR1 as LNHDA and CDR2 as SQIVND (reference sequence). The CDR3 totals 15 residues. The CDR3 is CASSIERGSSYEQYF. The CDR3 region has the DNA TGTGCCAGTAGTATCGAGCGGGGGAGCTCCTACGAGCAGTACTTC.

The rearrangement uses TRBV11-2 and TRBJ2-5; 10 bases map to TRBD2. The germline V gene encodes CDR1 SGHAT and CDR2 FQNNGV. The V and J ends lost 5 bases and 4 bases, in that order; junction bases with no gene match: 1. The CDR3 loop spans 13 amino acids. CDR3 coding DNA: TGTGCCAGCAGCAGGACTAGCGGAGAGACCCAGTACTTC. It codes for CASSRTSGETQYF.

The chain carries TRBV13 and TRBJ2-1; D possibly corresponds to TRBD1 (5 bases). V was trimmed by 1 base and J by 0 bases, leaving 13 bases between them. This CDR3 spans 17 amino acids. Germline V gene sequence: CDR1 PRHDT, CDR2 FYEKMQ (reference sequence). CDR3 DNA sequence: TGTGCCAGCAGCTTAGATCAGGGAACCCCCTCCTACAATGAGCAGTTCTTC. This gives the protein CASSLDQGTPSYNEQFF.

There are many counts of this clone. The chain recombines TRBV7-9 with TRBJ2-3; tentatively, D is TRBD2 (6 bases). The length of the CDR3 is 17 residues. V was cut by 3 bases and J by 2 bases, with 18 bases left in between. Germline-derived CDR1 and CDR2 are SEHNR and FQNEAQ (reference sequence). This CDR3 reads CASSLGRDSRDTDTQYF. The CDR3 region has the DNA TGTGCCAGCAGCTTGGGAAGGGACTCGCGGGACACAGATACGCAGTATTTT.

DNA of the CDR3: TGTGCCAGCAGCTTAGGGGGGGACATTAATGAAAAACTGTTTTTT. Protein sequence: CASSLGGDINEKLFF. V and J are TRBV7-2 and TRBJ1-4, with D possibly matching TRBD1 (6 bases). The CDR3 runs 15 residues. With 1 base removed from V and 4 bases from J, the gap between germline ends came to 10 bases. The germline gives CDR1 SGHTA, CDR2 FQGNSA.

This chain links TRBV6-1 with TRBJ1-2, with D possibly matching TRBD1 (5 bases). Trimming cost V 1 base and J 4 bases, with 16 bases left between them. The germline gives CDR1 MNHNS, CDR2 SASEGT. This CDR3 has 16 residues. The CDR3 loop reads CASSEGGQGAPYGYTF. DNA of the CDR3: TGTGCCAGCAGTGAAGGGGGTCAAGGGGCCCCCTATGGCTACACCTTC.

V and J are TRBV5-6 and TRBJ1-1; no definite D call. The CDR3 totals 14 residues. Germline V gives CDR1 SGHDT, CDR2 YYEEEE. V gave up 0 bases and J gave up 7 bases, with 13 bases separating them. In DNA form, the CDR3 reads TGTGCCAGCAGCTTGGATGGGGATTCCAGTGAAGCTTTCTTT. Protein: CASSLDGDSSEAFF.

This clone has a handful of counts. The rearrangement joins TRBV29-1 to TRBJ1-1; D possibly corresponds to TRBD1 (6 bases). The CDR3 covers 13 residues. The germline V gene encodes CDR1 SQVTM and CDR2 ANQGSEA. The CDR3 sequence: CATAGQLNTEAFF. CDR3 bases: TGCGCAACCGCTGGACAGTTGAACACTGAAGCTTTCTTT.

Regarding this clone: Other DNA sequences within the sample encode an identical CDR3. V usage is TRBV19 and J usage is TRBJ1-5; perhaps TRBD1 as D (6 bases). V lost 0 bases to trimming and J lost 4 bases, with 10 bases between them. In germline, CDR1 is LNHDA, CDR2 SQIVND (reference sequence). This CDR3 has 15 amino acids. The CDR3 nucleotides read TGTGCCAGTAGTATAGATGGGGGCGGGAATCAGCCCCAGCATTTT. Protein sequence: CASSIDGGGNQPQHF.